This is a list of T cell receptor beta chains from one sample in a study of blood T cell repertoires in COVID-19. Assay: immunoSEQ multiplex PCR; the TCRdb copy retains only in-frame clones and omits some. The sample yields 350,000 to 400,000 clones, just over 90% seen once. The material sequenced was PBMCs or T cells enriched from blood (not recorded which). The receptors were gathered from a woman aged 40-49 years who had been exposed to COVID-19. The CDR3 runs from the conserved cysteine through the conserved F or W. D genes are given only for firm matches. Clone size is not always given. Where it is, it says once, few, many or a class for expanded clones.

.	.	TRBV10-3	TRBJ2-1	TGTGCCATCAGTGAGTTGGGCGAGCAGTTCTTC	CAISELGEQFF
once	.	TRBV13	TRBJ2-5	TGTGCCAGCGGCCGAGGGGGGGCTGGAGAGACCCAGTACTTC	CASGRGGAGETQYF
.	.	TRBV2	TRBJ1-2	TGTGCCAGCACGCGGGGGGACTATGGCTACACCTTC	CASTRGDYGYTF
.	TRBD1	TRBV19	TRBJ1-2	TGTGCCAGTAGTACAGGGGGAACTTATGGCTACACCTTC	CASSTGGTYGYTF
.	.	TRBV5-1	TRBJ2-7	TGCGCCAGCAGCTCAACCGGGACACCCTACGAGCAGTACTTC	CASSSTGTPYEQYF
.	.	TRBV9	TRBJ1-6	TGTGCCAGCAGCGTCACAGGAGCCTCCTATAATTCACCCCTCCACTTT	CASSVTGASYNSPLHF
once	.	TRBV30	TRBJ2-2	TGTGCCTGGAACAGTGCTAGCGCGAACACCGGGGAGCTGTTTTTT	CAWNSASANTGELFF
.	TRBD2	TRBV29-1	TRBJ2-1	TGCAGCGTTGAGGGGGGGTTGGATGAGCAGTTCTTC	CSVEGGLDEQFF
.	.	TRBV29-1	TRBJ1-2	TGCAGCGTTGAAGTTGCAGGGACTAACTATGGCTACACCTTC	CSVEVAGTNYGYTF
.	TRBD1	TRBV18	TRBJ2-5	TGTGCCAGCTCACCGGGACAGGGATGGGAGACCCAGTACTTC	CASSPGQGWETQYF
.	.	TRBV7-8	TRBJ1-1	TGTGCCAGCAGCCTAACCACGGGCGGGAAAGCTTTCTTT	CASSLTTGGKAFF
.	.	TRBV18	TRBJ2-3	TGTGCCAGCTCATCGATGGGGGGTGGAGATACGCAGTATTTT	CASSSMGGGDTQYF
.	.	TRBV11-3	TRBJ1-1	TGTGCCAGCAGCTCGAGGGGGGGTACTGAAGCTTTCTTT	CASSSRGGTEAFF
.	TRBD1	TRBV9	TRBJ1-5	TGTGCCAGCAGCGTAGATACAGGGGGAAACCAGCCCCAGCATTTT	CASSVDTGGNQPQHF
.	.	TRBV6-5	TRBJ1-2	TGTGCCAGCAGTCTTTCCCCGACAGTTAACTATGGCTACACCTTC	CASSLSPTVNYGYTF
.	TRBD1	TRBV11-1	TRBJ1-6	TGTGCCAGCAGCACCCGGACAGGGATGAATTCACCCCTCCACTTT	CASSTRTGMNSPLHF
.	TRBD2	TRBV6-5	TRBJ2-1	TGTGCCAGCAGGTACGGAGCGGGAAGCTCCTACAATGAGCAGTTCTTC	CASRYGAGSSYNEQFF
once	.	TRBV18	TRBJ1-4	TGTGCCAGCTCACCCCTAGCAACTAATGAAAAACTGTTTTTT	CASSPLATNEKLFF
.	.	TRBV30	TRBJ1-5	TGTGCCTGGAGTGCTTATGGGGACTTAAATCCGCGCAATCAGCCCCAGCATTTT	CAWSAYGDLNPRNQPQHF
.	.	TRBV3-1/TRBV3-2	TRBJ1-5	TGTGCCAGCAGCCAGACAGTAAATAGCAATCAGCCCCAGCATTTT	CASSQTVNSNQPQHF
.	.	TRBV24-1	TRBJ1-2	TGTGCCACCAGTGATTTCGACTATGGCTACACCTTC	CATSDFDYGYTF
.	.	TRBV6-1	TRBJ1-6	TGTGCCAGCAGTGAAAACAGGGAACGTCCCCTCCACTTT	CASSENRERPLHF
.	.	TRBV11-1	TRBJ2-3	TGTGCCAGCAGCTTTAGAAGGGGGAGCACAGATACGCAGTATTTT	CASSFRRGSTDTQYF
.	.	TRBV6-6	TRBJ2-7	TGTGCCAGCAGCCAATCATCCTACGAGCAGTACTTC	CASSQSSYEQYF
.	.	TRBV5-4	TRBJ1-2	TGTGCCAGCAGCTCCACAGGGCGGAATGGCTACACCTTC	CASSSTGRNGYTF
.	TRBD2	TRBV29-1	TRBJ2-1	TGCAGCGTTGAACATGCCCGCGGGGGCTACAATGAGCAGTTCTTC	CSVEHARGGYNEQFF
.	.	TRBV14	TRBJ1-1	TGTGCCAGCAGCCACTTCGACGACAGGCCCGAAGCTTTCTTT	CASSHFDDRPEAFF
.	.	TRBV19	TRBJ1-4	TGTGCCAGTAGTACCGGGACACTTAATGAAAAACTGTTTTTT	CASSTGTLNEKLFF
.	.	TRBV3-1/TRBV3-2	TRBJ1-3	TGTGCCAGCTGCGCTATGGGGGGATTCTCTGGAAACACCATATATTTT	CASCAMGGFSGNTIYF
.	.	TRBV7-2	TRBJ1-5	TGTGCCAGCAGCTTAGCAGGGGGGGGCGGGAGTCAGCCCCAGCATTTT	CASSLAGGGGSQPQHF
.	TRBD2	TRBV5-4	TRBJ2-4	TGTGCCAGCAGCGACCGGGAGGACCTAGCCAAAAACATTCAGTACTTC	CASSDREDLAKNIQYF
.	TRBD1	TRBV3-1/TRBV3-2	TRBJ1-2	TGTGCCAGCAGCCAAGGCTCACAGGGGAACTATGGCTACACCTTC	CASSQGSQGNYGYTF
.	.	TRBV19	TRBJ2-3	TGTGCCACCAAACCGGCGGGACGGGCACCTAGCACAGATACGCAGTATTTT	CATKPAGRAPSTDTQYF
.	.	TRBV7-9	TRBJ1-1	TGTGCCAGCAGCTTAGTTTCAGGCCCCTTGAACACTGAAGCTTTCTTT	CASSLVSGPLNTEAFF
.	TRBD1	TRBV5-1	TRBJ1-4	TGCGCCAGCAGTACCGGACAGGCTTCTAATGAAAAACTGTTTTTT	CASSTGQASNEKLFF
.	.	TRBV7-8	TRBJ1-1	TGTGCCAGCAGCTTAATACAGGGCCCCGGTGGTGGGGCTTTCTTT	CASSLIQGPGGGAFF
few	TRBD1	TRBV3-1/TRBV3-2	TRBJ2-2	TGTGCCAGCAGCCGAATGGGACAGGGGTACACCGGGGAGCTGTTTTTT	CASSRMGQGYTGELFF
.	.	TRBV14	TRBJ2-3	TGTGCCAGCAGCCAAGTGATAGACAGTGACGGGTTCTACACAGATACGCAGTATTTT	CASSQVIDSDGFYTDTQYF
.	TRBD1	TRBV5-1	TRBJ1-6	TGCGCCAGCAGCTTGGGGAAGGGGGCGGGTAATTCACCCCTCCACTTT	CASSLGKGAGNSPLHF
.	.	TRBV19	TRBJ1-2	TGTGCCAGTAGTATGGCGGGGGTCGATAGCTATGGCTACACCTTC	CASSMAGVDSYGYTF
.	.	TRBV18	TRBJ1-3	TGTGCCAGCTCAACGGGGTCCGGCGAGCGGGTATATTTT	CASSTGSGERVYF
.	TRBD1	TRBV6-5	TRBJ1-2	TGTGCCAGCAGGCCAGGGGGAGTGGGAGGCTACACCTTC	CASRPGGVGGYTF
.	TRBD1	TRBV6-1	TRBJ1-1	TGTGCCAGCAGTGAACCAGGGGGCAGGCGGGCTACTGAAGCTTTCTTT	CASSEPGGRRATEAFF
once	.	TRBV2	TRBJ1-1	TGTGCCAGCAGGTATCGGCAGGGGAACACTGAAGCTTTCTTT	CASRYRQGNTEAFF
.	TRBD2	TRBV7-8	TRBJ2-1	TGTGCCAGCTCAAAAGGGAGGGATGAGCAGTTCTTC	CASSKGRDEQFF
.	TRBD1	TRBV7-9	TRBJ2-5	TGTGCCAGCAGCCAGGGGGAGCGGCCCCTGCGAGGAGAGACCCAGTACTTC	CASSQGERPLRGETQYF
.	.	TRBV27	TRBJ1-6	.	CASSSSDRPYNSPLHF
.	TRBD1	TRBV5-8	TRBJ1-4	TGTGCCAGCAGCTTGGCGGGACAGGGATCCGAAAAACTGTTTTTT	CASSLAGQGSEKLFF
once	TRBD1	TRBV30	TRBJ1-1	TGTGCCTGGAGCTTAGGACAGGGGTTCACTGAAGCTTTCTTT	CAWSLGQGFTEAFF
.	TRBD1	TRBV12-5	TRBJ1-6	TGTGCTAGTGGTTCCGGACAGGGAGGATCCTATAATTCACCCCTCCACTTT	CASGSGQGGSYNSPLHF
.	.	TRBV27	TRBJ1-1	TGTGCCAGCAGCTCGTACACTGAAGCTTTCTTT	CASSSYTEAFF
once	.	TRBV7-2	TRBJ2-5	TGTGCCAGCAGCAATTATGGGCCGCTAGAGACCCAGTACTTC	CASSNYGPLETQYF
.	.	TRBV11-2	TRBJ1-1	TGTGCCAGCAGCCTCCAGACAGTGAACACTGAAGCTTTCTTT	CASSLQTVNTEAFF
.	.	TRBV11-2	TRBJ1-6	TGTGCCAGCAGCCCTGTCACAGGAAGGACTTCACCCCTCCACTTT	CASSPVTGRTSPLHF
.	.	TRBV24-1	TRBJ2-3	TGTGCCACCAGTGATTTAGGCGGTGGCTTCACAGATACGCAGTATTTT	CATSDLGGGFTDTQYF